Listed below are T cell receptor beta chains from one sample, sequenced in a study of shared clonotypes between healthy human individuals. The table came from immunoSEQ multiplex PCR; TCRdb's copy has only in-frame clones and leaves some out. Of about 700,000 clones in the sample, around 92% were seen once. Sequenced: naive CD8+ T cells sorted from blood. These receptors were obtained from a man younger than 45 in good health. Both conserved end residues are part of each CDR3. D genes are given only for firm matches. Some rows mark clone size as missing; the rest say once, few, many or name a class of expanded clone.

TRBJ2-1 | TRBV10-2 | - | TRBD1 | CASSSGTGVWNEQFF | TGCGCCAGCTCTTCCGGGACAGGGGTATGGAATGAGCAGTTCTTC
TRBJ1-1 | TRBV5-1 | - | TRBD1 | CASSWGQATEAFF | TGCGCCAGCAGCTGGGGACAGGCAACTGAAGCTTTCTTT
TRBJ2-7 | TRBV28 | - | - | CASSLVRDLRSPYEQYF | TGTGCCAGCAGTTTGGTCCGGGACCTTAGATCTCCCTACGAGCAGTACTTC
TRBJ2-1 | TRBV29-1 | - | - | CSVERPTYNEQFF | TGCAGCGTCGAGCGTCCTACCTACAATGAGCAGTTCTTC
TRBJ2-1 | TRBV7-8 | - | - | CASSPPGQGRDRRYFNEQFF | TGTGCCAGCAGCCCCCCAGGGCAGGGGCGCGATAGGAGGTACTTCAATGAGCAGTTCTTC
TRBJ2-1 | TRBV5-8 | - | - | CASRLLQGILNEQFF | TGTGCCAGCAGACTCTTACAGGGAATTCTGAATGAGCAGTTCTTC
TRBJ2-1 | TRBV29-1 | - | - | CSARAGSEQFF | TGCAGCGCCCGAGCAGGATCTGAGCAGTTCTTC
TRBJ1-4 | TRBV5-5 | - | - | CASSQGRESHMFF | TGTGCCAGCAGCCAAGGGCGCGAAAGCCATATGTTTTTT
TRBJ2-7 | TRBV19 | once | TRBD2 | CASSIAPGTSGRLPYEQYF | TGTGCCAGTAGTATAGCTCCCGGGACTAGCGGGAGGCTCCCATACGAGCAGTACTTC
TRBJ2-2 | TRBV7-9 | - | - | CASSLAVLGAHTGELFF | TGTGCCAGCAGCTTAGCTGTATTGGGGGCCCACACCGGGGAGCTGTTTTTT
TRBJ2-2 | TRBV5-4 | once | TRBD1 | CASSPDRGTANTGELFF | TGTGCCAGCAGTCCGGACAGGGGTACCGCGAACACCGGGGAGCTGTTTTTT
TRBJ2-6 | TRBV15 | - | - | CATSSAGSGANVLTF | TGTGCCACCAGCAGTGCAGGCTCTGGGGCCAACGTCCTGACTTTC
TRBJ2-7 | TRBV4-1 | - | TRBD2 | CASSPWGGRASNEQYF | TGCGCCAGCAGCCCTTGGGGCGGGAGGGCTTCTAACGAGCAGTACTTC
TRBJ2-1 | TRBV6-5 | - | - | CASIGRETRSEQFF | TGTGCCAGCATCGGCCGGGAGACACGCAGTGAGCAGTTCTTC
TRBJ2-7 | TRBV7-9 | - | - | CASSLVLGAYEQYF | TGTGCCAGCAGCTTAGTATTAGGCGCCTACGAGCAGTACTTC
TRBJ2-1 | TRBV7-9 | - | TRBD2 | CASSLLAGVHNEQFF | TGTGCCAGCAGCTTACTAGCGGGAGTCCACAATGAGCAGTTCTTC
TRBJ2-3 | TRBV11-1 | - | TRBD2 | CASSLGQREPAATQYF | TGTGCCAGCAGCTTAGGACAGCGGGAGCCCGCGGCTACGCAGTATTTT
TRBJ2-3 | TRBV2 | - | - | CASSDNTDDPGTDTQYF | TGTGCCAGCAGTGATAACACAGACGACCCAGGCACAGATACGCAGTATTTT
TRBJ1-2 | TRBV10-1 | - | - | CASSEFPGVGYTF | TGCGCCAGCAGTGAGTTTCCTGGGGTTGGCTACACCTTC
TRBJ2-2 | TRBV28 | - | - | CASIDTGELFF | TGTGCCAGCATAGACACCGGGGAGCTGTTTTTT
TRBJ1-2 | TRBV29-1 | - | - | CSVEGRGGYTF | TGCAGCGTTGAGGGGCGGGGCGGCTACACCTTC
TRBJ1-4 | TRBV28 | once | TRBD1 | CASSLDREEANEKLFF | TGTGCCAGCAGTTTGGACAGGGAAGAGGCTAATGAAAAACTGTTTTTT
TRBJ2-1 | TRBV10-3 | - | - | CAINNQGIGGEQFF | TGTGCCATCAACAATCAGGGCATTGGGGGTGAGCAGTTCTTC
TRBJ2-2 | TRBV7-9 | - | - | CASSASLANTGELFF | TGTGCCAGCAGCGCCAGTCTCGCGAACACCGGGGAGCTGTTTTTT
TRBJ2-7 | TRBV4-3 | - | - | CASSQGDSPSYEQYF | TGCGCCAGCAGCCAAGGGGACTCCCCTTCCTACGAGCAGTACTTC
TRBJ2-2 | TRBV7-2 | once | TRBD1 | CASSLAPHRGAGTGELFF | TGTGCCAGCAGCTTAGCCCCCCACAGGGGCGCGGGCACCGGGGAGCTGTTTTTT
TRBJ2-7 | TRBV27 | - | TRBD2 | CASSLAGGPVEQYF | TGTGCCAGCAGTTTAGCGGGAGGACCTGTCGAGCAGTACTTC
TRBJ1-5 | TRBV19 | - | - | CASSIKWGPRQPQHF | TGTGCCAGTAGTATTAAGTGGGGGCCGCGGCAGCCCCAGCATTTT